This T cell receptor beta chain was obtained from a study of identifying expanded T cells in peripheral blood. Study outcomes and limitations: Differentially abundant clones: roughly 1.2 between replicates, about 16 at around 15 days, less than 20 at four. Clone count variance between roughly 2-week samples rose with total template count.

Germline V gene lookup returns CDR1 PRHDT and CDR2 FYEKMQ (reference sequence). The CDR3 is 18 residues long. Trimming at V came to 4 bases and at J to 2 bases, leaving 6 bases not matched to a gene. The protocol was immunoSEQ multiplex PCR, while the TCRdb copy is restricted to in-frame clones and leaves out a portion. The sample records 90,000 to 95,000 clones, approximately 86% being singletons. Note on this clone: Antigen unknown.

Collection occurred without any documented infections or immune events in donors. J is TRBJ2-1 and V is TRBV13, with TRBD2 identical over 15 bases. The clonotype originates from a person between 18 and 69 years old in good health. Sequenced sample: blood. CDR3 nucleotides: TGTGCCAGCAGCTCTGGACTAGCGGGAGGGCCGCCCTACAATGAGCAGTTCTTC. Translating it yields CASSSGLAGGPPYNEQFF.